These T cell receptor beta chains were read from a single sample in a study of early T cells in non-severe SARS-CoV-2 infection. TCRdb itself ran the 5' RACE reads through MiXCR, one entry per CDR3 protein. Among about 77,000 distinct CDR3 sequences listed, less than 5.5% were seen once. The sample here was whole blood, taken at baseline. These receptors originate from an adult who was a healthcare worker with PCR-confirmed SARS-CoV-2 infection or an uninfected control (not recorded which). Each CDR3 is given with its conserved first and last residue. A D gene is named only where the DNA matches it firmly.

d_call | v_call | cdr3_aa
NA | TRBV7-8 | CASSPIKGEQYF
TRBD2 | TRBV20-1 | CSAASGAHTDTQYF
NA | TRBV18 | CASSPAGVNEKLFF
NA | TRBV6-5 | CASSQGFTEAFF
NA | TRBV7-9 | CASSPARLNTDTQNF
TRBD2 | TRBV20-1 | CSGLARPDTQYF
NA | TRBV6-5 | CASRGGGGNQPQHF
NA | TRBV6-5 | CAATGSGGVYEQYF
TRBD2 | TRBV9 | CASSVIAGDGTGELFF
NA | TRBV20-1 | CSARDTRAPPGEQYF
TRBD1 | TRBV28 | CASRLRGEAFF
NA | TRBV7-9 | CASSSPAVGLRPEKLFF
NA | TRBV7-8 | CASSPPVAQGQAFF
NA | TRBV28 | CASSLRSYEQYF
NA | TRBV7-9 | CASSLAHLFYEQFF
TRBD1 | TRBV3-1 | CASGTGTASPLHF
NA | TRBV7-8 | CASSLGGRSPLHF
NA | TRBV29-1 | CSVVGQIGQYF
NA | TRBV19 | CASSRAGVSGANVLTF
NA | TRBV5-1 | CASSLEASYGYTF
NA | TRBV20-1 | CSASVDPSTDTQYF
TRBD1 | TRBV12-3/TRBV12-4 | CASSRTGGGNYEQYF
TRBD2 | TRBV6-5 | CASKRTSGSYEQYF
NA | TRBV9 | CASSPLARGGRGTDTQYF
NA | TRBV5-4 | CASSLGPLWEFF
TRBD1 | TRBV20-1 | CSAYPTFPGTGSSSGANVLTF
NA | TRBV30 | CAWSARAIYNEQFF
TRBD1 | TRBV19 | CASSTGQGVSYEQYF
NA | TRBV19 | CASDQQGGISHTQYF
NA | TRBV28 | CASSLAGGEQYF
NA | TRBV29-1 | CSVEDRTYEQYF
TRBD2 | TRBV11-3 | CASSRGTSASETQYF
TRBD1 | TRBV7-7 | CASSSYRGREGKTQYF
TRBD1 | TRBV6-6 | CASSYSAGGYTEAFF
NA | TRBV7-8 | CASSLEYEQYF
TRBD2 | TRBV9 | CASSTILAGAETQYF
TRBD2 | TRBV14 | CASSHPKLAGEETQYF
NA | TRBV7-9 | CASSSTPGAYSGNTIYF
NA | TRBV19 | CAASLGQQPQHF
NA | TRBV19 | CASTRTINEKLFF
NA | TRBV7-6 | CASSLASGAAFNYEQYF
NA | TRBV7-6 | CASSLVTSLTGELFF
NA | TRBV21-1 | CASSKRDRFFMNTVAFF
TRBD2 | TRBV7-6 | CASSLLAGLTYNEQFF
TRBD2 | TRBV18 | CASSGGGTTSYEQYF
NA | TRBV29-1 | CSVAGLYREKLFF
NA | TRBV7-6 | CASSLAGNYGYTF
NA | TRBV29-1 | CSVEQGHEKLFF
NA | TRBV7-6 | CASSLADRAKTQYF
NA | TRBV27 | CASSPLRGREQFF
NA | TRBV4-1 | CASSFDPRNEQFF
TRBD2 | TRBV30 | CGSGGEGGTDTQYF
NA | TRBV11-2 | CASSSSPGPYNEQFF
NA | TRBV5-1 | CASSPPDSDYGYTF
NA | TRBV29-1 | CSVDTEAFF
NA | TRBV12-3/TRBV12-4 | CASSLGLQGLETQYF
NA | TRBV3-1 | CASSQHRGYTF
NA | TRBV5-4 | CASSGRGRTYEQYF
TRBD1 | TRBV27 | CASSLRGQGVPYEQYF
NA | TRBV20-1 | CSASRSAYNEQFF